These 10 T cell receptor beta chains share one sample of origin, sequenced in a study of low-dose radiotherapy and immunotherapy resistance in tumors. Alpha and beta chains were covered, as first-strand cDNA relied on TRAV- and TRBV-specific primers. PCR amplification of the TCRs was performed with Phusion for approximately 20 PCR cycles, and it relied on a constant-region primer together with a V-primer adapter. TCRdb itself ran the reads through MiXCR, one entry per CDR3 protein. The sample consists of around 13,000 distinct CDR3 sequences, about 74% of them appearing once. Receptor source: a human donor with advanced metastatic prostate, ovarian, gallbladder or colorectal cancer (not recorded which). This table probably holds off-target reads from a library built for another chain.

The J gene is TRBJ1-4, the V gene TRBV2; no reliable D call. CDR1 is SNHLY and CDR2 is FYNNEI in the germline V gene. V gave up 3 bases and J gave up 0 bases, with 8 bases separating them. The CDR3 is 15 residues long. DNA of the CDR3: TGTGCCAGCAGTGATGCCGCTGCAACTAATGAAAAACTGTTTTTT. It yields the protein CASSDAAATNEKLFF.

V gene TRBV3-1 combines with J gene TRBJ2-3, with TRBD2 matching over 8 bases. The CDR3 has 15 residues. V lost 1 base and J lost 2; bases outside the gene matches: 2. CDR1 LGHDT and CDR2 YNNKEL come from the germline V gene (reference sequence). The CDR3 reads CASSQVRGDTDTQYF. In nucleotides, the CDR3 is TGTGCCAGCAGCCAAGTGCGGGGGGACACAGATACGCAGTATTTT.

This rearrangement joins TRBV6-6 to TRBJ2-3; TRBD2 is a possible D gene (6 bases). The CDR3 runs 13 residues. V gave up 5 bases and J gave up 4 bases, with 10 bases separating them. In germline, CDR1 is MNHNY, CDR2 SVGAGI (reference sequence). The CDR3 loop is CASSGGFPDTQYF. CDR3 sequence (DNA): TGTGCCAGCAGTGGAGGGTTTCCAGATACGCAGTATTTT.

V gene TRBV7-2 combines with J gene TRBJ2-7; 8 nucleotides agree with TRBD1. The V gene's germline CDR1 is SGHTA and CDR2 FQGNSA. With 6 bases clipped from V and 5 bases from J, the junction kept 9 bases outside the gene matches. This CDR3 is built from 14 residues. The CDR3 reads CASRGYPDRDEQYF. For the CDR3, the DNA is TGTGCCAGCAGGGGGTACCCGGACAGGGACGAGCAGTACTTC.

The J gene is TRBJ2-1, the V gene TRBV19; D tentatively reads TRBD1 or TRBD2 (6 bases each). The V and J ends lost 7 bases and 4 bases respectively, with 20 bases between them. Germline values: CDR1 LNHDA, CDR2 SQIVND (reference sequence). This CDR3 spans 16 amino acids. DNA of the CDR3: TGTGCCAGTACCCCCGGGACGCCGGGGGCTTACAATGAGCAGTTCTTC. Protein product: CASTPGTPGAYNEQFF.

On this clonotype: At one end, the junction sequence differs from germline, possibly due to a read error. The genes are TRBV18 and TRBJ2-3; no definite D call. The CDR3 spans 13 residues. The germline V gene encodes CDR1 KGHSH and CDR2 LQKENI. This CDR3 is CANSPTATDTQYF. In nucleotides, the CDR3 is TGTGCCAACTCACCAACTGCCACAGATACGCAGTATTTT. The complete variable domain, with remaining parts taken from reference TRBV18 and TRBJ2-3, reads NAGVMQNPRHLVRRRGQEARLRCSPMKGHSHVYWYRQLPEEGLKFMVYLQKENIIDESGMPKERFSAEFPKEGPSILRIQQVVRGDSAAYFCANSPTATDTQYFGPGTRLTVL.

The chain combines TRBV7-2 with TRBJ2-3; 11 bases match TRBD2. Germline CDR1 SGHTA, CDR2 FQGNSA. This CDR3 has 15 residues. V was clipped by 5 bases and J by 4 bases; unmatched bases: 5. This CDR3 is CASSLLAGEADTQYF. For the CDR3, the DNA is TGTGCCAGCAGCCTACTAGCGGGGGAGGCAGATACGCAGTATTTT.

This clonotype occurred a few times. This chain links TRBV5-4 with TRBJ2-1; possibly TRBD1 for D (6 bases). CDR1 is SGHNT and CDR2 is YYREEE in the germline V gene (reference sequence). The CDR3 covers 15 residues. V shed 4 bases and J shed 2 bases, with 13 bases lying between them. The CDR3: CASSGSGDPYNEQFF. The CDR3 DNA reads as TGTGCCAGCAGCGGATCAGGGGACCCCTACAATGAGCAGTTCTTC.

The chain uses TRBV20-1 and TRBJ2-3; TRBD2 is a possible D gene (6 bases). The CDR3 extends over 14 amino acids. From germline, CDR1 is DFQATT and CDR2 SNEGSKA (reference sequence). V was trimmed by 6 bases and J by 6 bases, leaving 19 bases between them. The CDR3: CSAQRRGDWDTQYF. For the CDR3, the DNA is TGCAGTGCCCAAAGGCGGGGAGATTGGGATACGCAGTATTTT.

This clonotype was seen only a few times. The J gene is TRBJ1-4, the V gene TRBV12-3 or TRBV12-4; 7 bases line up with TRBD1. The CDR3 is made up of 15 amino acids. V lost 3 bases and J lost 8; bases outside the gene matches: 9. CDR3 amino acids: CASSFGGTVGEKLFF. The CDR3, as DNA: TGTGCCAGCAGTTTTGGCGGGACAGTTGGGGAAAAACTGTTTTTT.